The TCR beta chain described here comes from a study of monozygotic twins with inflammatory bowel disease. A note on this clonotype: No antigen is known for it.

TCRdb re-called the 5' RACE reads; every CDR3 protein appears as one record, without DNA. Its table lists 150,000 or so distinct CDR3 sequences. Broader study findings: IBD patients had lower TCRbeta diversity (inverse Simpson) than healthy co-twins. The analysis failed to separate different T cell subtypes.

The CDR3 loop spans 14 amino acids. The germline gives CDR1 SGDLS, CDR2 YYNGEE. Sequencing used blood. The chain is built from TRBV9 and TRBJ1-2; the D call from TCRdb, TRBD1, cannot be confirmed without DNA. This clonotype was sampled from a human donor with ulcerative colitis or Crohn's disease, or a healthy co-twin of an affected twin (not recorded which). CDR3 region: CASSTRTGLLGYTF.